The rows below give T cell receptor beta chains drawn from one sample of a study of T cell responses to AZD1222 COVID-19 vaccine. Generated by immunoSEQ multiplex PCR, the TCRdb table keeps only in-frame clones and is missing some. The sample records around 140,000 clones, 80% to 90% being singletons. The specimen was peripheral blood, collected on day 0 of AZD1222 vaccination. The receptors were sampled from an adult in good health. CDR3s leave out the opening cysteine and the closing phenylalanine or tryptophan. The order of the fields is J gene, V gene, CDR3 protein.

>TRBJ1-5|TRBV5-8
ASSLGLRQPQH
>TRBJ2-5|TRBV10-1
ASSDRTDREKQETQY
>TRBJ1-1|TRBV7-9
ASSLATGTAF
>TRBJ2-2|TRBV9
ASSPRGGFRELF
>TRBJ1-2|TRBV7-9
ALTGGFYGYT
>TRBJ1-1|TRBV27
ACGEQGSVTEAF
>TRBJ2-7|TRBV19
ASSQVRGYEQY
>TRBJ1-1|TRBV5-1
ASSLDTNTEAF
>TRBJ1-1|TRBV28
ASSVSGGQNTEAF
>TRBJ2-1|TRBV14
ASSPYSGSGYNEQF
>TRBJ2-1|TRBV7-9
ASSPNGDSNNEQF
>TRBJ2-5|TRBV3-1/TRBV3-2
ASSQDFGKETQY
>TRBJ1-5|TRBV11-2
ASSLTGGSQPQH
>TRBJ1-5|TRBV30
AWSVSGYSNQPQH
>TRBJ1-4|TRBV11-1
ASSLARSEKLF
>TRBJ1-2|TRBV4-1
ASSQALGGGYGYT
>TRBJ1-5|TRBV28
ASRAQQGARNQPQH
>TRBJ2-3|TRBV2
ASSELGRADTQY
>TRBJ2-7|TRBV24-1
ATSDPPKQY
>TRBJ1-1|TRBV11-2
ASSLKGAEAF
>TRBJ1-2|TRBV4-1
ASSPLGWSANYGYT
>TRBJ1-6|TRBV10-3
AISELTGSWNSPLH
>TRBJ2-5|TRBV5-1
ASSLGGSGVETQY
>TRBJ2-2|TRBV5-4
ASSSPRGVLGELF
>TRBJ2-7|TRBV11-2
ASSSIDRDRGRAYEQY
>TRBJ2-3|TRBV5-1
ASSLEALDTQY
>TRBJ2-1|TRBV28
ASTKGYNEQF
>TRBJ2-5|TRBV10-3
ATREVETQY
>TRBJ2-7|TRBV19
ASSLDRGSRGYEQY
>TRBJ2-5|TRBV2
ASSYRVEETQY
>TRBJ2-1|TRBV6-5
ASSQGTSYNEQF
>TRBJ2-5|TRBV2
ARGRQAGRETQY
>TRBJ1-4|TRBV29-1
SVEEVTASQTNEKLF
>TRBJ1-6|TRBV27
ASSSGPSSYNSPLH
>TRBJ2-5|TRBV7-3
ASSLYPSGGGETQY
>TRBJ2-7|TRBV18
ASSPHGLAGSYEQY
>TRBJ1-2|TRBV9
ASSVAPTGGAGGYGYT
>TRBJ2-7|TRBV27
ASSLLVHSYEQY
>TRBJ2-1|TRBV9
ASSVSRATGHNEQF
>TRBJ1-1|TRBV6-5
ASSYGLERNTEAF
>TRBJ1-1|TRBV5-1
ASSLGHTNTEAF
>TRBJ1-3|TRBV4-1
ASSQGRVYSGNTIY
>TRBJ1-3|TRBV19
ASSILDEGNTIY
>TRBJ2-5|TRBV27
ASRPLWTGRQETQY
>TRBJ1-5|TRBV28
ASSFPDSSNQPQH
>TRBJ1-4|TRBV2
ASSAEGKGEKLF
>TRBJ1-4|TRBV19
ASRRSATNEKLF
>TRBJ2-1|TRBV19
ASSEGGRQQF
>TRBJ1-1|TRBV4-1
ASSQLLGEMRTEAF
>TRBJ1-5|TRBV19
ASSIRGSNQPQH
>TRBJ1-1|TRBV6-5
ASSYNSLNTEAF
>TRBJ1-1|TRBV25-1
ASSGRNTEAF
>TRBJ2-7|TRBV6-5
ASRLRGTSYEQY
>TRBJ2-7|TRBV27
ASSRTPGGSFEQY
>TRBJ2-1|TRBV6-5
ASSYGTSGGGEQF
>TRBJ2-3|TRBV12-5
ASMQNTDTQY
>TRBJ2-2|TRBV7-2
ASSLVRRLAGAGGELF
>TRBJ2-1|TRBV7-2
ASSLVGTSGVEQF
>TRBJ2-3|TRBV19
ASSIAGLAAGAPADTQY
>TRBJ1-1|TRBV15
ATSRDRNTEAF